Included here is one T cell receptor beta chain sequence, with context. Its specificity is unknown. PCR was performed using 60 Vbeta and 13 Jbeta primers. The table came from immunoSEQ multiplex PCR; TCRdb's copy has only in-frame clones and leaves some out. Of 95,000 to 100,000 clones detected, 65% to 80% appear once; the ten largest clones hold approximately 15%. The V end lost 2 bases, the J end lost 5 bases, and 12 bases lay between the germline ends. CDR1 is MNHNY, CDR2 SVGAGI, per germline (reference sequence). The CDR3 consists of 15 residues. The data belong to a study of cytomegalovirus exposure and HLA in healthy donors. Study outcomes and limitations: Indistinguishable V segments such as TRBV6-2 and TRBV6-3 were excluded.

The TCR comes from a man in his 60s in good health and CMV-seropositive. The V gene is TRBV6-6, the J gene TRBJ1-4, with D perhaps TRBD1 (5 bases). Sequencing was carried out using PBMCs. CDR3 nucleotide sequence: TGTGCCAGCAGTTACGAGGGGAGGCCGAATGAAAAACTGTTTTTT. It specifies CASSYEGRPNEKLFF.